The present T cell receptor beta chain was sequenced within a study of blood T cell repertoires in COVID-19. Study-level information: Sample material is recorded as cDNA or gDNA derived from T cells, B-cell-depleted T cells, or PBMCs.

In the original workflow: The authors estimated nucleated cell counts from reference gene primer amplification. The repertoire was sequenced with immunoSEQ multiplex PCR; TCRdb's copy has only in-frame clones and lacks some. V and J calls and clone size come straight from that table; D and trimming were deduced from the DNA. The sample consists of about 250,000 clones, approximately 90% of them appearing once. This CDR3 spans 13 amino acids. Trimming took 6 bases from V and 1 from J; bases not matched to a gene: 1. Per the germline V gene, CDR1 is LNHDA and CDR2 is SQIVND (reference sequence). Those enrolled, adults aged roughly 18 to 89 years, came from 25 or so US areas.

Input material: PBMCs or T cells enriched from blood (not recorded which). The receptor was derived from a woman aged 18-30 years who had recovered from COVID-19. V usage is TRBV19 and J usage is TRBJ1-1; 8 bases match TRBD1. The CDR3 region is CASRGQGNTEAFF. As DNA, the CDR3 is TGTGCCAGTAGAGGACAGGGGAACACTGAAGCTTTCTTT.